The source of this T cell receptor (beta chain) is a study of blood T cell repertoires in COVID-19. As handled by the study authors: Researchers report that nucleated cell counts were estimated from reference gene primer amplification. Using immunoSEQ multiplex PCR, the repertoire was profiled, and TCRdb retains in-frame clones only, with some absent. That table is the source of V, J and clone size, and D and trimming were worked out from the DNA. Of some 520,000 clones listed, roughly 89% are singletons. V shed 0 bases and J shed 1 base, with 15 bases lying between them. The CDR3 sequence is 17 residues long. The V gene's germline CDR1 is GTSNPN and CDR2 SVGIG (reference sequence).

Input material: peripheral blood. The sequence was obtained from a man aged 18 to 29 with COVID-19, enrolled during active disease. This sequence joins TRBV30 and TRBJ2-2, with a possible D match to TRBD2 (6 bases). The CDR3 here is CAWSVPLTSLNTGELFF. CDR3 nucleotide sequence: TGTGCCTGGAGTGTACCCCTGACTAGTCTGAACACCGGGGAGCTGTTTTTT.